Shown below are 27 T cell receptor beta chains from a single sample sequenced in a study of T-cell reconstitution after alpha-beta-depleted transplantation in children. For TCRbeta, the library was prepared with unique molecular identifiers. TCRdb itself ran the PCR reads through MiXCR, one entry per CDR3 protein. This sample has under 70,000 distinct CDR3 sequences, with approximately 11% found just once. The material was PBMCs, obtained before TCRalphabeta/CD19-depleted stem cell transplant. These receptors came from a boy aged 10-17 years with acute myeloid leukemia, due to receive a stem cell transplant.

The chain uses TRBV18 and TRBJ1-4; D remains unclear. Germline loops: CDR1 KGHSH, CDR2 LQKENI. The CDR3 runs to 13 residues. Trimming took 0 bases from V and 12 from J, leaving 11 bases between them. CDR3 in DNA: TGTGCCAGCTCACCACCGCTGGGGAAGGAACTGTTTTTT. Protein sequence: CASSPPLGKELFF. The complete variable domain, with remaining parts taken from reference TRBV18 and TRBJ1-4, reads NAGVMQNPRHLVRRRGQEARLRCSPMKGHSHVYWYRQLPEEGLKFMVYLQKENIIDESGMPKERFSAEFPKEGPSILRIQQVVRGDSAAYFCASSPPLGKELFFGSGTQLSVL.

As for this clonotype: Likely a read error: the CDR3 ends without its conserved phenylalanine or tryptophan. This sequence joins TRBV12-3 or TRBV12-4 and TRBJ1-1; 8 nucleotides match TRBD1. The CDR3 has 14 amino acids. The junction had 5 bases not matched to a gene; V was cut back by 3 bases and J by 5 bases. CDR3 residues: CASSLFQGATEAFL. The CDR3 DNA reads TGTGCCAGCAGTTTGTTCCAGGGGGCAACTGAAGCTTTCTTA.

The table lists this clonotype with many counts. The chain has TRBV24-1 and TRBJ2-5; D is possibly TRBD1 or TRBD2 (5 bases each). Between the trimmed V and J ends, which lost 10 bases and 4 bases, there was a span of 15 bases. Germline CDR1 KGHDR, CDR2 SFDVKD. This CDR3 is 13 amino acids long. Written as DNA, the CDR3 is TGTGCCACAGGGACCCTCCCGGGAGAGACCCAGTACTTC. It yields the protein CATGTLPGETQYF.

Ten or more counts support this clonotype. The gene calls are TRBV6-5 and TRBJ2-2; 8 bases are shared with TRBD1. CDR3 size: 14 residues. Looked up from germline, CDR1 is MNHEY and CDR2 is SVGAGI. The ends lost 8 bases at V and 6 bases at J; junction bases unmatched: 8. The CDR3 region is CASLRTGKAGELFF. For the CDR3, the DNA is TGTGCCAGCCTCCGGACAGGGAAGGCCGGGGAGCTGTTTTTT.

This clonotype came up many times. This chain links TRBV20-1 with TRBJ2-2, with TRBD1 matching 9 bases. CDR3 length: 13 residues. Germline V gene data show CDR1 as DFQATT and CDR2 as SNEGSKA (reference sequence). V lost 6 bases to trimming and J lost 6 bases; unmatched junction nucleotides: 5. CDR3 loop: CSARTGGSGELFF. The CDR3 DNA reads TGCAGTGCCAGAACAGGGGGCTCCGGGGAGCTGTTTTTT.

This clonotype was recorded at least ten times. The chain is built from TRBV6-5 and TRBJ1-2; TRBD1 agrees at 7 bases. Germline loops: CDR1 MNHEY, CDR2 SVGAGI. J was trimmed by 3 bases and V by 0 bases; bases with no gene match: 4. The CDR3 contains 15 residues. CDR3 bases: TGTGCCAGCAGTTACTCCAGACAGGGATACTATGGCTACACCTTC. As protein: CASSYSRQGYYGYTF.

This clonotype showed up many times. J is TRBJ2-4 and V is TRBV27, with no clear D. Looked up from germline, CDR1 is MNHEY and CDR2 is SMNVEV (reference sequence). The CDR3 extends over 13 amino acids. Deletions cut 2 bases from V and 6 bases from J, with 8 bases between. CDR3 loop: CASSLRQANIQYF. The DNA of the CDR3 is TGTGCCAGCAGTTTAAGGCAAGCAAACATTCAGTACTTC.

The CDR3 loop is CASSSALILFF. The CDR3 DNA reads as TGTGCCAGCAGTTCGGCCCTAATCCTGTTCTTC. The chain combines TRBV6-5 with TRBJ2-1; D remains unclear. The CDR3 is 11 residues long. Germline CDR1 MNHEY, CDR2 SVGAGI. The V end lost 4 bases, the J end lost 15 bases, and 13 bases lay between the germline ends.

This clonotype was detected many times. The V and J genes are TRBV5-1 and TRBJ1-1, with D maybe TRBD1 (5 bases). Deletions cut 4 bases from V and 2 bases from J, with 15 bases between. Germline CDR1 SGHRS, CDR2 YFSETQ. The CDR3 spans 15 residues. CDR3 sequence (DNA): TGCGCCAGCAGCCCTGACAGTTCCATAAACACTGAAGCTTTCTTT. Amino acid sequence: CASSPDSSINTEAFF.

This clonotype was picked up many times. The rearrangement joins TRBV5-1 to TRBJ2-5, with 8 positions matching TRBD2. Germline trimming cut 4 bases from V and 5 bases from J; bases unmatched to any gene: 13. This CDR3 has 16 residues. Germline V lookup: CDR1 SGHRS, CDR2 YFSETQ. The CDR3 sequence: CASSVQAGALGETQYF. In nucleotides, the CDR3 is TGCGCCAGCAGCGTCCAAGCGGGGGCGCTTGGGGAGACCCAGTACTTC.

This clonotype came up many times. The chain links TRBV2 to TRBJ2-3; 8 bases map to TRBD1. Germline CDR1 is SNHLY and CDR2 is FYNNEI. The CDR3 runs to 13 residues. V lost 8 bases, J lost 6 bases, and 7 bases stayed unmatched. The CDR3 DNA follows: TGTGCCAGCGCAGGGGGCCTGAGGGATACGCAGTATTTT. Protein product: CASAGGLRDTQYF.

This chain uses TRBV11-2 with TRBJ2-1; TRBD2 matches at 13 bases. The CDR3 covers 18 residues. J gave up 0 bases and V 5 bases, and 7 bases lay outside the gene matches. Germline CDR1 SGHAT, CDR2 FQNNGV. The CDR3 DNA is TGTGCCAGCAGCAGACTAGCGGGAGGCCAAAGCTCCTACAATGAGCAGTTCTTC. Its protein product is CASSRLAGGQSSYNEQFF.

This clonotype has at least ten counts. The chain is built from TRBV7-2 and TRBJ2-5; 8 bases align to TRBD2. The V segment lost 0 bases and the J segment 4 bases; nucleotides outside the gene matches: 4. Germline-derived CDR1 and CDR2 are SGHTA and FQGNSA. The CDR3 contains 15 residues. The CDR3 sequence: CASSLARAGGETQYF. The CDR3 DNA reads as TGTGCCAGCAGCTTAGCGAGGGCGGGGGGAGAGACCCAGTACTTC.

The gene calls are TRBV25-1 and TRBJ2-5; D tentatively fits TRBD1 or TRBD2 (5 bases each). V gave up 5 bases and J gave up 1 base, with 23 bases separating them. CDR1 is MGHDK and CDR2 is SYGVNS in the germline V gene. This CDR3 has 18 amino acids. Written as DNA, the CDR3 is TGTGCCAGCAGTTATTCCGGGACGTTGACGTTGTCCCAAGAGACCCAGTACTTC. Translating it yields CASSYSGTLTLSQETQYF.

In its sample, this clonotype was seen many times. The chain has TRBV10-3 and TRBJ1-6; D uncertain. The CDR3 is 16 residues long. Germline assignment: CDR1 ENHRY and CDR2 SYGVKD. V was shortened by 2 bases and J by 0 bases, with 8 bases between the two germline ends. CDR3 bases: TGTGCCATCAGTGAGAACGGATTCTCCTATAATTCACCCCTCCACTTT. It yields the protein CAISENGFSYNSPLHF.

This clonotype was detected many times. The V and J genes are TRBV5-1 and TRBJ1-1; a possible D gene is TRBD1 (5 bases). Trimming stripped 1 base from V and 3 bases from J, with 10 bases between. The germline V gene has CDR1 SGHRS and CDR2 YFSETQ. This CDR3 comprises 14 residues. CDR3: CASSLWLGDTEAFF. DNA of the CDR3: TGCGCCAGCAGCTTGTGGTTAGGGGACACTGAAGCTTTCTTT.

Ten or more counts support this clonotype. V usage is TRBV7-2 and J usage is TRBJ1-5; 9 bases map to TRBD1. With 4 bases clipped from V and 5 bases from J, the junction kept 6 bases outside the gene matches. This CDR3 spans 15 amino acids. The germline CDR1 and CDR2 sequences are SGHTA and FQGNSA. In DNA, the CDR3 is TGTGCCAGCAGCTATGGGACAGGGAAACATCAGCCCCAGCATTTT. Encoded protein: CASSYGTGKHQPQHF.

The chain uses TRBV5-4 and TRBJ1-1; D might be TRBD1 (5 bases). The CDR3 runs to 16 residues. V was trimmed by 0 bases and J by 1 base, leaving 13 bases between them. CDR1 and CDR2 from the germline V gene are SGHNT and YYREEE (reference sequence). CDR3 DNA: TGTGCCAGCAGCTTGGTATCTTGGGGGGGGAACACTGAAGCTTTCTTT. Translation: CASSLVSWGGNTEAFF.

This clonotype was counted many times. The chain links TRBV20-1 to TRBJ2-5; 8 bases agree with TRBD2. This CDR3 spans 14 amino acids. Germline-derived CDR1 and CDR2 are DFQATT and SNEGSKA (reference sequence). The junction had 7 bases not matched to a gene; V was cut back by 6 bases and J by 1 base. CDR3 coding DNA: TGCAGTGCGCCTGGGACTAGACGCCAAGAGACCCAGTACTTC. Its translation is CSAPGTRRQETQYF.

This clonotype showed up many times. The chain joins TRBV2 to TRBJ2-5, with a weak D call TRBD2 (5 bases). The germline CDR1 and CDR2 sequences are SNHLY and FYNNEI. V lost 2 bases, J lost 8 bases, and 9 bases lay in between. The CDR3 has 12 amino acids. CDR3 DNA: TGTGCCAGCAGTGAACAGAGGGTAACCCAGTACTTC. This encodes CASSEQRVTQYF.

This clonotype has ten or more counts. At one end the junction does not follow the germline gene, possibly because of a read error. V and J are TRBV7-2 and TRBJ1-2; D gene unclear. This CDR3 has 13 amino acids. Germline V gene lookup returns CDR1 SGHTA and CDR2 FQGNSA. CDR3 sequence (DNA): TGTGCCAGCCGCTTAGAATTAGGGAAAGGCTACACCTTC. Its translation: CASRLELGKGYTF. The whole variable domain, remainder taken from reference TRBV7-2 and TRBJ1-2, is GAGVSQSPSNKVTEKGKDVELRCDPISGHTALYWYRQSLGQGLEFLIYFQGNSAPDKSGLPSDRFSAERTGGSVSTLTIQRTQQEDSAVYLCASRLELGKGYTFGSGTRLTVV.

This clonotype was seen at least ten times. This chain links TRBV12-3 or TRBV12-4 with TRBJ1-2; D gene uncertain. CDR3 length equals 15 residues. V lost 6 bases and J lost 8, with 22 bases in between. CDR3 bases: TGTGCCAGCAGCATCAATCCCCCCGGACTAGGGGGCTACACCTTC. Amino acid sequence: CASSINPPGLGGYTF.

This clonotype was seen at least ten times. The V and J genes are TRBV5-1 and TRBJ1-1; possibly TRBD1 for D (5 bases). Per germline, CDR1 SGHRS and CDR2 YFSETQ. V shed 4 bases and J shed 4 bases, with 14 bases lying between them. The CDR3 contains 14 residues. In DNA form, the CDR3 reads TGCGCCAGCAGCCAGGGACCGGGGAGCACTGAAGCTTTCTTT. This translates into CASSQGPGSTEAFF.

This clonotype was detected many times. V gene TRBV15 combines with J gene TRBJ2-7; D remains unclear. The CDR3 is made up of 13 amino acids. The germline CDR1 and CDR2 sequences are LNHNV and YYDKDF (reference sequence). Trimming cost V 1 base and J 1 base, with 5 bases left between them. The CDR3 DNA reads TGTGCCACCAGCAGAGCGGTATCCTACGAGCAGTACTTC. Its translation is CATSRAVSYEQYF.

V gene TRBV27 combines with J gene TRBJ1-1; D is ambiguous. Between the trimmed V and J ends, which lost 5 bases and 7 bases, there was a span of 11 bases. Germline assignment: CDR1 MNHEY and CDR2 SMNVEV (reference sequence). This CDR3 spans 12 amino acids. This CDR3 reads CASSVTHGEAFF. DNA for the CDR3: TGTGCCAGCAGTGTTACGCACGGTGAAGCTTTCTTT.

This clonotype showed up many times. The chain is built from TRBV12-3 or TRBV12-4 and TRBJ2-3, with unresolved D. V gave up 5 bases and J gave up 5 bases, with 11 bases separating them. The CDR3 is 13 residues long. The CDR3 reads CASSPSGLDTQYF. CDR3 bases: TGTGCCAGCAGTCCATCGGGTCTAGATACGCAGTATTTT.

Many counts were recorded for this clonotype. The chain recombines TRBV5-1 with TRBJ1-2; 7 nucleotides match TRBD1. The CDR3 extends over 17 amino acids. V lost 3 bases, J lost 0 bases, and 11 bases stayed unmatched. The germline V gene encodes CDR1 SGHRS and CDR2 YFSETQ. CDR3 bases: TGCGCCAGCAGCTCCCCCACAGGGGCAGGTACTAACTATGGCTACACCTTC. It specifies CASSSPTGAGTNYGYTF.